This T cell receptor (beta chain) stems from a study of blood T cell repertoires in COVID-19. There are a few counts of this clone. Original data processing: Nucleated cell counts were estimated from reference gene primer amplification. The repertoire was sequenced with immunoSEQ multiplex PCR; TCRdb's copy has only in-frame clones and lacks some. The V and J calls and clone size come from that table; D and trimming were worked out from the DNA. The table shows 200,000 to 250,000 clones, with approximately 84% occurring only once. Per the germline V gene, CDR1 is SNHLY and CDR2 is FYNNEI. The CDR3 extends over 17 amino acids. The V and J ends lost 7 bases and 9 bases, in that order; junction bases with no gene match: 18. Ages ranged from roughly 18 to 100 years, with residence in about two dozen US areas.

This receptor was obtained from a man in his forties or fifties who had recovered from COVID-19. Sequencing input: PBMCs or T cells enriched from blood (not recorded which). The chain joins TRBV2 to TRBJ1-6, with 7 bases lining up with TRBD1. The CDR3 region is CASKPTGAIFDFSPLHF. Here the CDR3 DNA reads TGTGCCAGCAAACCAACAGGGGCAATATTTGATTTTTCACCCCTCCACTTT.